These 10 T cell receptor beta chains share one sample of origin, sequenced in a study of T cells after yellow fever vaccination. TCRdb re-derived calls from the 5' RACE reads in MiXCR, one entry per CDR3 protein. The profile covers fewer than 100,000 distinct CDR3 sequences, with about 8.2% appearing a single time and over 15% taken by the ten largest. The source was CD8+ T cells not binding an NS4B(214-222) dextramer, sorted from PBMCs, collected roughly 14 days after the first yellow fever vaccination. The source of these receptors is a man between 18 and 35 years old who received the YFV17D yellow fever vaccine.

The chain carries TRBV13 and TRBJ2-1; perhaps TRBD1 as D (6 bases). From germline, CDR1 is PRHDT and CDR2 FYEKMQ (reference sequence). The CDR3 extends over 18 amino acids. Trimming stripped 3 bases from V and 0 bases from J, with 18 bases between. CDR3 sequence (DNA): TGTGCCAGCAGCTTGAAGGGACAATTTGTGAGCTCCTACAATGAGCAGTTCTTC. Its translation: CASSLKGQFVSSYNEQFF.

The chain couples TRBV27 to TRBJ2-6, with a weak D call TRBD1 (5 bases). The CDR3 has 19 amino acids. V lost 1 base and J 0 bases, leaving 16 bases between the germline ends. The germline V gene encodes CDR1 MNHEY and CDR2 SMNVEV (reference sequence). CDR3 nucleotides: TGTGCCAGCAGTTTATTATCAGGGTTACAGGTCTCTGGGGCCAACGTCCTGACTTTC. This gives the protein CASSLLSGLQVSGANVLTF.

V and J are TRBV6-5 and TRBJ2-4; D is unresolved. V gave up 0 bases and J gave up 7 bases, with 13 bases separating them. The CDR3 spans 15 residues. Germline lookup yields CDR1 MNHEY and CDR2 SVGAGI. The CDR3 loop is CASSYSPGPGNIQYF. CDR3 nucleotide sequence: TGTGCCAGCAGTTACTCGCCAGGACCGGGTAACATTCAGTACTTC.

This clonotype was found a few times. CDR3 DNA sequence: TGTGCCACGAGAACAGATACGCAGTATTTT. It is translated as CATRTDTQYF. This chain uses TRBV10-3 with TRBJ2-3, with unresolved D. Between the trimmed V and J ends, which lost 10 bases and 3 bases, there was a span of 5 bases. The CDR3 contains 10 residues. Germline lookup yields CDR1 ENHRY and CDR2 SYGVKD.

This clonotype was seen a few times. The V and J genes are TRBV5-4 and TRBJ2-3; 10 positions match TRBD2. The CDR3 has 18 residues. J lost 0 bases, V lost 6 bases, and 13 bases had no gene match. From germline, CDR1 is SGHNT and CDR2 YYREEE (reference sequence). The CDR3 nucleotides read TGTGCCAGCACCTTTGAAGAGCGGGGGGGTTGGAGCACAGATACGCAGTATTTT. Protein product: CASTFEERGGWSTDTQYF.

There are a few counts of this clonotype. This chain connects TRBV6-2 or TRBV6-3 to TRBJ2-1; perhaps TRBD1 as D (5 bases). Germline V gene data show CDR1 as MNHEY and CDR2 as SVGEGT. The CDR3 spans 12 residues. The ends were cut back, 5 bases at V and 6 bases at J, with 8 bases in the middle. CDR3 sequence (DNA): TGTGCCAGCAGTGTTGACAGCAATGAGCAGTTCTTC. Its translation: CASSVDSNEQFF.

This clonotype was seen a handful of times. The rearrangement uses TRBV29-1 and TRBJ1-5; 9 bases align to TRBD1. CDR1 is SQVTM and CDR2 is ANQGSEA in the germline V gene. The length of the CDR3 is 14 residues. The junction had 5 bases not matched to a gene; V was cut back by 4 bases and J by 4 bases. CDR3 sequence reads: CSVGQGVGNQPQHF. The CDR3 DNA is TGCAGCGTTGGACAGGGGGTAGGGAATCAGCCCCAGCATTTT.

The chain has TRBV6-6 and TRBJ2-2; D gene ambiguous. Germline V CDR1 and CDR2: MNHNY, SVGAGI (reference sequence). There are 11 residues in the CDR3. V lost 8 bases to trimming and J lost 2 bases, with 3 bases between them. The CDR3, as DNA: TGTGCCAGCGCCAACACCGGGGAGCTGTTTTTT. Residues: CASANTGELFF.

This clonotype showed up just a few times. This chain's CDR3 is CSAKTGFWETQYF. CDR3 nucleotides: TGCAGTGCCAAGACAGGGTTTTGGGAGACCCAGTACTTC. This chain connects TRBV20-1 to TRBJ2-5; 7 bases agree with TRBD1. The V gene's germline CDR1 is DFQATT and CDR2 SNEGSKA (reference sequence). Trimming cost V 6 bases and J 5 bases; bases outside gene matches: 9. The CDR3 sequence is 13 residues long.

The CDR3 DNA is TGCGCCAGCAGCGGCCTCGGGGGAAGCTCCTACAATGAGCAGTTCTTC. Translation: CASSGLGGSSYNEQFF. This rearrangement joins TRBV4-3 to TRBJ2-1; perhaps TRBD2 as D (6 bases). Germline V gene data show CDR1 as LGHNA and CDR2 as YSLEER. V dropped 5 bases and J dropped 0 bases, with 14 bases sitting between them. There are 16 residues in the CDR3.